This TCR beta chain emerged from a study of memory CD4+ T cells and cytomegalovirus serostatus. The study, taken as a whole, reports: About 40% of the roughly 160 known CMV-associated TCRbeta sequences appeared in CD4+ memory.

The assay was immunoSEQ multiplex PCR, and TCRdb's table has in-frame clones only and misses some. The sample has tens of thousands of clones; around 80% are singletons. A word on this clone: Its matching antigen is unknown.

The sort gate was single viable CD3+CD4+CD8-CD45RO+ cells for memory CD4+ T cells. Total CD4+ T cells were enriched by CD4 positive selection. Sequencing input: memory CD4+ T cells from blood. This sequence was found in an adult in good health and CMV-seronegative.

This CDR3 reads CASSLMSGRSTDTQYF. The DNA for the CDR3 is TGTGCCAGCAGCTTAATGAGCGGGAGGAGCACAGATACGCAGTATTTT. V gene TRBV7-3 combines with J gene TRBJ2-3, with 9 nucleotides matching TRBD2. The junction had 2 bases not matched to a gene; V was cut back by 1 base and J by 0 bases. The CDR3 contains 16 residues. Per the germline V gene, CDR1 is SGHTA and CDR2 is FQGTGA.